Listed here are 25 T cell receptor beta chains from one sample, sequenced in a study of cytomegalovirus exposure and HLA in healthy donors. The PCR had 60 Vbeta and 13 Jbeta primers. Using immunoSEQ multiplex PCR, the repertoire was profiled, and TCRdb retains in-frame clones only, with some absent. The sample has 150,000 or so clones, roughly 80% seen once. Sequencing was done on a sample of PBMCs. Receptor source: a woman between 40 and 55 years old in good health and CMV-seropositive.

The V and J genes are TRBV28 and TRBJ1-1, with TRBD1 matching 8 bases. Germline CDR1 reads MDHEN; CDR2 reads SYDVKM. CDR3 length: 14 amino acids. Losses at the gene ends were 7 bases for V and 0 bases for J; bases not matched to a gene: 4. CDR3: CASISDRVNTEAFF. CDR3 nucleotide sequence: TGTGCCAGCATCTCGGACAGGGTGAACACTGAAGCTTTCTTT.

The chain couples TRBV28 to TRBJ2-1; D is ambiguous. CDR1 is MDHEN, CDR2 SYDVKM, per germline. The CDR3 extends over 16 amino acids. V was pared by 4 bases and J by 2 bases, with 15 bases between. The CDR3 region has the DNA TGTGCCAGCAGTTCGGCGGCTACCCAAACCTACAATGAGCAGTTCTTC. It encodes CASSSAATQTYNEQFF. Supplemented by reference TRBV28 and TRBJ2-1, the full variable domain reads DVKVTQSSRYLVKRTGEKVFLECVQDMDHENMFWYRQDPGLGLRLIYFSYDVKMKEKGDIPEGYSVSREKKERFSLILESASTNQTSMYLCASSSAATQTYNEQFFGPGTRLTVL.

The sample holds one count of this clone. The rearrangement uses TRBV5-1 and TRBJ2-1, with a possible D match to TRBD2 (5 bases). The CDR3 contains 15 residues. V lost 3 bases to trimming and J lost 6 bases, with 16 bases between them. Germline V CDR1 and CDR2: SGHRS, YFSETQ. The CDR3 region has the DNA TGCGCCAGCAGCTCCCCTCTCGACTACGTCAATGAGCAGTTCTTC. Translating it yields CASSSPLDYVNEQFF. The entire variable domain, with the rest obtained from reference TRBV5-1 and TRBJ2-1, is as follows: KAGVTQTPRYLIKTRGQQVTLSCSPISGHRSVSWYQQTPGQGLQFLFEYFSETQRNKGNFPGRFSGRQFSNSRSEMNVSTLELGDSALYLCASSSPLDYVNEQFFGPGTRLTVL.

The chain employs TRBV27 and TRBJ1-5; no reliable D call. Trimming shortened V by 5 bases and J by 0 bases, and 8 bases separated the two germline ends. There are 14 residues in the CDR3. CDR1 and CDR2 from the germline V gene are MNHEY and SMNVEV (reference sequence). The CDR3 region is CASSEKSSNQPQHF. CDR3 in DNA: TGTGCCAGCAGTGAAAAGAGTAGCAATCAGCCCCAGCATTTT.

J is TRBJ2-7 and V is TRBV5-1; D possibly corresponds to TRBD1 (6 bases). Germline V gene lookup returns CDR1 SGHRS and CDR2 YFSETQ. The CDR3 loop spans 15 amino acids. The germline V and J ends were trimmed by 0 bases and 2 bases, with 12 bases remaining between them. The chain's CDR3 is CASSLAQGTPYEQYF. In DNA form, the CDR3 reads TGCGCCAGCAGCTTGGCTCAGGGGACGCCCTACGAGCAGTACTTC.

In DNA form, the CDR3 reads TGTGCCAGTAGTTCCCTACTAGCGGGAGAGGATACGCAGTATTTT. Protein: CASSSLLAGEDTQYF. The J gene is TRBJ2-3, the V gene TRBV19, with 11 nucleotides matching TRBD2. The CDR3 spans 15 residues. The J segment lost 6 bases and the V segment lost 5 bases, leaving 7 bases of the junction unmatched. Germline assignment: CDR1 LNHDA and CDR2 SQIVND (reference sequence).

The chain employs TRBV2 and TRBJ1-1, with 8 bases aligning to TRBD1. This CDR3 is 15 amino acids long. The V segment lost 6 bases and the J segment 5 bases; nucleotides outside the gene matches: 11. The germline V gene has CDR1 SNHLY and CDR2 FYNNEI. CDR3 loop: CASRTSRGLATEAFF. The CDR3 region has the DNA TGTGCCAGCAGGACGTCCAGGGGGCTGGCGACTGAAGCTTTCTTT.

This rearrangement joins TRBV20-1 to TRBJ1-5; D remains unclear. V was clipped by 6 bases and J by 5 bases, with 5 bases between them. The CDR3 is 10 amino acids. Germline V gives CDR1 DFQATT, CDR2 SNEGSKA (reference sequence). The chain's CDR3 is CSAGDQPQHF. The CDR3 region has the DNA TGCAGTGCGGGAGATCAGCCCCAGCATTTT.

V is TRBV7-2 and J is TRBJ1-1; 10 bases are shared with TRBD1. V gave up 4 bases and J gave up 10 bases; unmatched junction bases: 3. Germline V gene sequence: CDR1 SGHTA, CDR2 FQGNSA. There are 12 residues in the CDR3. CDR3 sequence reads: CASSSGDRGAFF. The DNA for the CDR3 is TGTGCCAGCAGCTCTGGGGACAGGGGAGCTTTCTTT. The full variable domain, rest sourced from reference TRBV7-2 and TRBJ1-1, is GAGVSQSPSNKVTEKGKDVELRCDPISGHTALYWYRQSLGQGLEFLIYFQGNSAPDKSGLPSDRFSAERTGGSVSTLTIQRTQQEDSAVYLCASSSGDRGAFFGQGTRLTVV.

This chain uses TRBV6-1 with TRBJ1-1, with D possibly being TRBD1 (6 bases). The ends were cut back, 3 bases at V and 7 bases at J, with 12 bases in the middle. Germline CDR1 MNHNS, CDR2 SASEGT. This CDR3 comprises 13 residues. CDR3 sequence (DNA): TGTGCCAGCAGTGAGAGGGGGATGGGTGAAGCTTTCTTT. This gives the protein CASSERGMGEAFF.

The chain has TRBV5-1 and TRBJ2-3; TRBD2 is a possible D gene (6 bases). V was trimmed by 0 bases and J by 1 base, leaving 9 bases between them. CDR1 is SGHRS and CDR2 is YFSETQ in the germline V gene. This CDR3 contains 15 residues. The CDR3 here is CASSLGGLRTDTQYF. As DNA, the CDR3 is TGCGCCAGCAGCTTGGGGGGACTCCGCACAGATACGCAGTATTTT.

CDR3 residues: CASSPSGQSMNQFF. CDR3 bases: TGTGCCAGCTCACCCTCGGGACAGTCCATGAACCAGTTCTTC. The chain has TRBV18 and TRBJ2-1, with TRBD1 matching 7 bases. Germline V lookup: CDR1 KGHSH, CDR2 LQKENI. The length of the CDR3 is 14 residues. After removal of 3 bases from V and 13 bases from J, the junction contained 12 bases not matched to a gene.

As DNA, the CDR3 is TGTGCCAGCAGTGACTCGACTAGCGGGATAAATGAGCAGTTCTTC. This gives the protein CASSDSTSGINEQFF. The rearrangement links TRBV6-4 to TRBJ2-1; TRBD2 agrees at 11 bases. With 0 bases clipped from V and 7 bases from J, the junction kept 2 bases outside the gene matches. The CDR3 has 15 amino acids. CDR1 MRHNA and CDR2 SNTAGT come from the germline V gene.

The V gene is TRBV6-1, the J gene TRBJ1-5; D remains unclear. The V end lost 6 bases, the J end lost 5 bases, and 14 bases lay between the germline ends. Per the germline V gene, CDR1 is MNHNS and CDR2 is SASEGT. The CDR3 is 14 residues long. Here the CDR3 reads CASRTPGGYQPQHF. The CDR3 nucleotides read TGTGCCAGCAGAACTCCGGGAGGCTATCAGCCCCAGCATTTT.

The chain carries TRBV28 and TRBJ2-3; weak D call: TRBD2 (5 bases). The CDR3 is 13 amino acids. V was clipped by 6 bases and J by 9 bases, with 16 bases between them. Germline V lookup: CDR1 MDHEN, CDR2 SYDVKM. The CDR3 bases are TGTGCCAGCAGCTTCCCCGGGTCTAGCACGCAGTATTTT. Translating gives CASSFPGSSTQYF.

The chain employs TRBV6-5 and TRBJ1-4; no firm D call. The CDR3 covers 12 residues. Germline values: CDR1 MNHEY, CDR2 SVGAGI. Trimming cost V 7 bases and J 6 bases, with 9 bases left between them. The CDR3 protein is CASTRADEKLFF. The CDR3 DNA follows: TGTGCCAGCACGAGAGCGGATGAAAAACTGTTTTTT.

V gene TRBV19 combines with J gene TRBJ2-5, with a weak D call TRBD1 (5 bases). V dropped 3 bases and J dropped 5 bases, with 10 bases sitting between them. CDR1 and CDR2 (germline): LNHDA, SQIVND (reference sequence). This CDR3 is 13 amino acids long. This CDR3 is CASSIGSGETQYF. The CDR3 bases are TGTGCCAGTAGTATTGGTTCAGGGGAGACCCAGTACTTC.

This clone was recorded a few times. J is TRBJ2-6 and V is TRBV5-4, with D tentatively TRBD2 (5 bases). There are 15 residues in the CDR3. V lost 4 bases and J lost 1, with 9 bases in between. CDR1 and CDR2 (germline): SGHNT, YYREEE (reference sequence). As DNA, the CDR3 is TGTGCCAGCAGCCCTTCGGGGTCTGGGGCCAACGTCCTGACTTTC. Its translation: CASSPSGSGANVLTF.

The chain carries TRBV25-1 and TRBJ2-5, with D possibly matching TRBD1 (6 bases). This CDR3 comprises 17 residues. The V gene lost 2 bases and the J gene lost 2 bases, with 18 bases spanning the gap. The germline V gene has CDR1 MGHDK and CDR2 SYGVNS. CDR3 region: CASSEKMAGEGQETQYF. DNA for the CDR3: TGTGCCAGCAGTGAAAAGATGGCAGGGGAAGGTCAAGAGACCCAGTACTTC.

Here the CDR3 DNA reads TGCAGCGTTGAAGGTGGGCAGTTTGGATCCTACGAGCAGTACTTC. Translation: CSVEGGQFGSYEQYF. The chain couples TRBV29-1 to TRBJ2-7; the D is unclear. The CDR3 is 15 amino acids. V dropped 1 base and J dropped 1 base, with 14 bases sitting between them. The germline V gene encodes CDR1 SQVTM and CDR2 ANQGSEA.

V and J are TRBV5-1 and TRBJ2-7; possibly TRBD2 for D (6 bases). Trimming left V 4 bases short and J 0 bases short, with 14 bases between. Germline CDR1 reads SGHRS; CDR2 reads YFSETQ. This CDR3 comprises 15 residues. The CDR3 is CASSVGTHHSYEQYF. The CDR3 DNA reads TGCGCCAGCAGCGTAGGGACTCATCACTCCTACGAGCAGTACTTC.

This clone has just a few counts. The chain combines TRBV11-2 with TRBJ2-1; TRBD2 agrees at 9 bases. CDR1 is SGHAT, CDR2 FQNNGV, per germline. V shed 7 bases, J shed 5 bases, and the junction held 18 bases outside the gene matches. The CDR3 runs 18 residues. CDR3 amino acids: CASTGSLPGLARHNEQFF. The CDR3 coding sequence is TGTGCCAGCACGGGGAGCCTACCGGGACTAGCTCGACACAATGAGCAGTTCTTC.

This clone was recorded a few times. The chain carries TRBV11-2 and TRBJ2-3; 8 bases are shared with TRBD2. Trimming at V came to 2 bases and at J to 0 bases, leaving 13 bases not matched to a gene. Germline CDR1 reads SGHAT; CDR2 reads FQNNGV. The CDR3 is 19 residues long. Here the CDR3 reads CASSLSGKRTSTSTDTQYF. In DNA form, the CDR3 reads TGTGCCAGCAGCTTATCGGGGAAGCGGACTAGCACAAGCACAGATACGCAGTATTTT.

The chain combines TRBV5-1 with TRBJ1-2, with unresolved D. Looked up from germline, CDR1 is SGHRS and CDR2 is YFSETQ. This CDR3 contains 13 residues. Trimming removed 0 bases from V and 5 bases from J, with 8 bases in between. CDR3 nucleotides: TGCGCCAGCAGCTTGGAGACTACGTATGGCTACACCTTC. It codes for CASSLETTYGYTF. The full variable domain, in which reference TRBV5-1 and TRBJ1-2 provide the parts outside the CDR3, is KAGVTQTPRYLIKTRGQQVTLSCSPISGHRSVSWYQQTPGQGLQFLFEYFSETQRNKGNFPGRFSGRQFSNSRSEMNVSTLELGDSALYLCASSLETTYGYTFGSGTRLTVV.

The chain couples TRBV19 to TRBJ1-4, with D possibly being TRBD1 (5 bases). V was clipped by 5 bases and J by 7 bases, with 11 bases between them. Germline assignment: CDR1 LNHDA and CDR2 SQIVND (reference sequence). The CDR3 spans 13 residues. CDR3 bases: TGTGCCAGTAGTGGGGGACTTGGTGAAAAACTGTTTTTT. Its protein product is CASSGGLGEKLFF.